Included here is one TCR beta chain sequence, with context. The data originate from a study of STAT5B mutations in CD4+ large granular lymphocyte leukemia. Profiled with immunoSEQ multiplex PCR; TCRdb holds only in-frame clones, not every one. The sample shows tens of thousands of clones, around 84% of them seen only once. V dropped 5 bases and J dropped 4 bases, with 18 bases sitting between them. The germline CDR1 and CDR2 sequences are SGHRS and YFSETQ. The CDR3 covers 15 residues. Source material: CD4+ T cells from blood buffy coats. The clonotype was recovered from a human donor in good health. This rearrangement joins TRBV5-1 to TRBJ1-1, with a weak D call TRBD1 (6 bases). The CDR3 region is CASRQIQGSGTEAFF. The CDR3 coding sequence is TGCGCCAGCAGACAAATACAGGGTAGCGGCACTGAAGCTTTCTTT.